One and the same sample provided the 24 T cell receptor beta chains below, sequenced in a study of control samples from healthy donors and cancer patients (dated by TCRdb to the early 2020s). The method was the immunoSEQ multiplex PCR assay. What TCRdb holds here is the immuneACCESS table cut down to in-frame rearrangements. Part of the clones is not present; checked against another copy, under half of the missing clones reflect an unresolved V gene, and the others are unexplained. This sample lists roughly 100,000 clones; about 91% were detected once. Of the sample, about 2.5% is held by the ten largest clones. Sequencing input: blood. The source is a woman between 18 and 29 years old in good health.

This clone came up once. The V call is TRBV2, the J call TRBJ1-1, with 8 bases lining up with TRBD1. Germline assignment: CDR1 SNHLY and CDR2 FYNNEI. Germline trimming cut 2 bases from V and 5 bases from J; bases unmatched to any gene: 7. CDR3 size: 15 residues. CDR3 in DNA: TGTGCCAGCAGTGAATCCAGGGGGCTGTGGACTGAAGCTTTCTTT. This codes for CASSESRGLWTEAFF.

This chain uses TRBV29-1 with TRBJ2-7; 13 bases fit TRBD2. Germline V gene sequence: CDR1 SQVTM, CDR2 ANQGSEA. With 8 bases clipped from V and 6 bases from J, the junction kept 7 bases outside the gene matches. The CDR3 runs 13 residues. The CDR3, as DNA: TGCAGCTTTCGACTAGCGGGAGGTGGCGAGCAGTACTTC. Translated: CSFRLAGGGEQYF.

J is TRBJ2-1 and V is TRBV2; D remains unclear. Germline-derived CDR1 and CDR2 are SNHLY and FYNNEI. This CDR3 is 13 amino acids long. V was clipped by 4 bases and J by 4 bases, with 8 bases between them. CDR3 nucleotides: TGTGCCAGCAGTGGAAGGCAGTACAATGAGCAGTTCTTC. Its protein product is CASSGRQYNEQFF.

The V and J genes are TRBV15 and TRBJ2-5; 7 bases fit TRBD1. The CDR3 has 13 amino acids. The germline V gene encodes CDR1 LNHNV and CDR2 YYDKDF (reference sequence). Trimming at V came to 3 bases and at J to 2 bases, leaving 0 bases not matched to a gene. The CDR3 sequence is CATSRGQQETQYF. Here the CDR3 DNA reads TGTGCCACCAGCAGGGGACAGCAAGAGACCCAGTACTTC.

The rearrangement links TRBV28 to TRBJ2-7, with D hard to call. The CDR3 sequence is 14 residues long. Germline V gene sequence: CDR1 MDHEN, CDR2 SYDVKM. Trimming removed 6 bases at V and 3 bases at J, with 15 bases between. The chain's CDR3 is CASSPPRRNYEQYF. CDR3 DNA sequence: TGTGCCAGCAGCCCCCCTCGGCGGAACTACGAGCAGTACTTC.

The CDR3 DNA follows: TGTGCCAGCTCACCCCTCCGGGGCACAGATACGCAGTATTTT. Residues: CASSPLRGTDTQYF. This chain connects TRBV18 to TRBJ2-3; D gene unclear. Germline V gives CDR1 KGHSH, CDR2 LQKENI. This CDR3 has 14 amino acids. V lost 3 bases and J lost 1, with 8 bases in between.

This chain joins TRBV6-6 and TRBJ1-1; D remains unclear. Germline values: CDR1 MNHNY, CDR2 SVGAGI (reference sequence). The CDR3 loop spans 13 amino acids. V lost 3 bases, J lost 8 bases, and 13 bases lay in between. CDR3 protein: CASSYSWDGEAFF. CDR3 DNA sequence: TGTGCCAGCAGTTATAGTTGGGATGGGGAAGCTTTCTTT.

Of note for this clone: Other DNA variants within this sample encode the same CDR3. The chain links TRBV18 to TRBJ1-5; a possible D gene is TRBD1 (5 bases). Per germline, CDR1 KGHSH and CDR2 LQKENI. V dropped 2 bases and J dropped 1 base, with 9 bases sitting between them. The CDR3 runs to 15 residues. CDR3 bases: TGTGCCAGCTCACCATCTACAGGAAGCAATCAGCCCCAGCATTTT. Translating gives CASSPSTGSNQPQHF.

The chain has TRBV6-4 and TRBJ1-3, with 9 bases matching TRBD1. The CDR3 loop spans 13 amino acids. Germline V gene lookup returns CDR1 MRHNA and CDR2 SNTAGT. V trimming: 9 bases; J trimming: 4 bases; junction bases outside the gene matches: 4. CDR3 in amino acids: CARQGAGGNTIYF. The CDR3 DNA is TGTGCCAGACAGGGGGCAGGAGGAAACACCATATATTTT.

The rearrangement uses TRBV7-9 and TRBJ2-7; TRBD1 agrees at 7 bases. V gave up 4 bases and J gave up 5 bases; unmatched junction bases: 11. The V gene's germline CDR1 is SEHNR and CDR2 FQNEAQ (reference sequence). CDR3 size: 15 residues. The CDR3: CASSSPGTVSHEQYF. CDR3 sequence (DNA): TGTGCCAGCAGCTCGCCCGGGACAGTCAGCCACGAGCAGTACTTC.

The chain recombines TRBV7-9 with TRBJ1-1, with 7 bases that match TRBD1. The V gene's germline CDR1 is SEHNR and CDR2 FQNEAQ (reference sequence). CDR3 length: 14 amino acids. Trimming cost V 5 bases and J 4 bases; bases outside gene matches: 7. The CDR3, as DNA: TGTGCCAGCAGCCAGGGACAGAAGAGCACTGAAGCTTTCTTT. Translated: CASSQGQKSTEAFF.

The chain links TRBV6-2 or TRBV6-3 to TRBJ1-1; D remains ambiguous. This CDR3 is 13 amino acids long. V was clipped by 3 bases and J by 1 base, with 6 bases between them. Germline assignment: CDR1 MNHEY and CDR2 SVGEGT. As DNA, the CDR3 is TGTGCCAGCAGTTATGTTCCGAACACTGAAGCTTTCTTT. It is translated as CASSYVPNTEAFF.

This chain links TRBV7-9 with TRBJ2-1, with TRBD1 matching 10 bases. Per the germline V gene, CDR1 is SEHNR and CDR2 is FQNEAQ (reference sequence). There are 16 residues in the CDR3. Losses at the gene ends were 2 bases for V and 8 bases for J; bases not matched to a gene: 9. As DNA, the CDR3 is TGTGCCAGCAGCTTATTAGAGACAGGGGGCCGGGATGAGCAGTTCTTC. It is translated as CASSLLETGGRDEQFF.

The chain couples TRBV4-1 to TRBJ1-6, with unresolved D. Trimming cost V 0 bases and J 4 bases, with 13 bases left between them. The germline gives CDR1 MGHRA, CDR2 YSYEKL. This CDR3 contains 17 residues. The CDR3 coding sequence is TGCGCCAGCAGCCAAGAGGAGAGGGAATCATATAATTCACCCCTCCACTTT. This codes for CASSQEERESYNSPLHF.

The CDR3 spells CASSELGAGIDNEQFF. The CDR3 DNA reads TGTGCCAGCAGTGAGTTGGGGGCAGGGATCGACAATGAGCAGTTCTTC. The rearrangement uses TRBV2 and TRBJ2-1, with D perhaps TRBD1 (6 bases). Between the trimmed V and J ends, which lost 3 bases and 5 bases, there was a span of 17 bases. Germline V gene lookup returns CDR1 SNHLY and CDR2 FYNNEI. The CDR3 spans 16 residues.

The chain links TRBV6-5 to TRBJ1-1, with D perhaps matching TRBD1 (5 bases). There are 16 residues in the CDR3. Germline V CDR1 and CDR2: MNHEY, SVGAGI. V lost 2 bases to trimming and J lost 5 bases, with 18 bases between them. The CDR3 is CASSYALRQKGTEAFF. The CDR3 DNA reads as TGTGCCAGCAGTTACGCTCTCCGACAGAAGGGGACTGAAGCTTTCTTT.

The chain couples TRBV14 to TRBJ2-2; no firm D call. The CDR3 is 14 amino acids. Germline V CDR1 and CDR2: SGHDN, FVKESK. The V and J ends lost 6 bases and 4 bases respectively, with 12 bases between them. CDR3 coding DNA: TGTGCCAGCAGTCCCCGGTTCGCCACCGGGGAGCTGTTTTTT. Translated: CASSPRFATGELFF.

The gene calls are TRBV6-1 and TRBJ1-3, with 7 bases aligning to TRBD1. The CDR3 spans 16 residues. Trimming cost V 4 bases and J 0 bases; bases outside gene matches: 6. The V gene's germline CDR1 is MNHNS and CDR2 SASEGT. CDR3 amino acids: CASSAWTGSSGNTIYF. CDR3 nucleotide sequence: TGTGCCAGCAGTGCCTGGACAGGAAGCTCTGGAAACACCATATATTTT.

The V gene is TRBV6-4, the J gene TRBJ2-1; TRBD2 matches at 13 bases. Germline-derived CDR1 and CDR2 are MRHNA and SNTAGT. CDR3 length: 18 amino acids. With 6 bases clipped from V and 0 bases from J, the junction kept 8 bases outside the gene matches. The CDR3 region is CASSLLAGGSSSYNEQFF. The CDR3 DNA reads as TGTGCCAGCAGCCTACTAGCGGGGGGGTCCAGCTCCTACAATGAGCAGTTCTTC.

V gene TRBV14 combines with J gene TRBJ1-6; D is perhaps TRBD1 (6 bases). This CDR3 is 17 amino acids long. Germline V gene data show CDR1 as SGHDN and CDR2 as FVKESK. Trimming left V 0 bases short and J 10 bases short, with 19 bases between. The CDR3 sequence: CASSQDLGGALGSPLHF. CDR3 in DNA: TGTGCCAGCAGCCAAGACCTGGGGGGGGCGCTGGGATCACCCCTCCACTTT.

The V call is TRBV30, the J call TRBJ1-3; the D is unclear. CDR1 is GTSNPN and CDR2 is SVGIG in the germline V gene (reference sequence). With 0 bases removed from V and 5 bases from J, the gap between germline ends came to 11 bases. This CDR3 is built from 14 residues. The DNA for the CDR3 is TGTGCCTGGAGTGTCTCGGGGAGGCGAAACACCATATATTTT. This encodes CAWSVSGRRNTIYF.

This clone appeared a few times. The CDR3 sequence: CATSRDWASGNNEQFF. The DNA of the CDR3 is TGTGCCACCAGCAGAGATTGGGCTAGCGGGAACAATGAGCAGTTCTTC. The chain employs TRBV15 and TRBJ2-1, with 9 bases identical to TRBD2. The CDR3 loop spans 16 amino acids. Trimming cost V 0 bases and J 5 bases; bases outside gene matches: 5. CDR1 and CDR2 from the germline V gene are LNHNV and YYDKDF (reference sequence).

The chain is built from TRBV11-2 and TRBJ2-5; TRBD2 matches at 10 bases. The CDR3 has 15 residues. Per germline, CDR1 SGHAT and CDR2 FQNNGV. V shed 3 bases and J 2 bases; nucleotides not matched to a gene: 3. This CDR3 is CASSFVTSGQETQYF. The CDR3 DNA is TGTGCCAGCAGCTTCGTGACTAGCGGGCAAGAGACCCAGTACTTC. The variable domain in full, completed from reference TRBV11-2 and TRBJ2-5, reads EAGVAQSPRYKIIEKRQSVAFWCNPISGHATLYWYQQILGQGPKLLIQFQNNGVVDDSQLPKDRFSAERLKGVDSTLKIQPAKLEDSAVYLCASSFVTSGQETQYFGPGTRLLVL.

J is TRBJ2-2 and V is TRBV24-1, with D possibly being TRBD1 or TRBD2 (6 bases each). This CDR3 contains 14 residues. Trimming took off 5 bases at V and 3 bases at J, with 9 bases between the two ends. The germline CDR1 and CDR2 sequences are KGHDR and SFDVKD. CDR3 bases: TGTGCCACCAGTGCCGGGGGCGACACCGGGGAGCTGTTTTTT. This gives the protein CATSAGGDTGELFF.